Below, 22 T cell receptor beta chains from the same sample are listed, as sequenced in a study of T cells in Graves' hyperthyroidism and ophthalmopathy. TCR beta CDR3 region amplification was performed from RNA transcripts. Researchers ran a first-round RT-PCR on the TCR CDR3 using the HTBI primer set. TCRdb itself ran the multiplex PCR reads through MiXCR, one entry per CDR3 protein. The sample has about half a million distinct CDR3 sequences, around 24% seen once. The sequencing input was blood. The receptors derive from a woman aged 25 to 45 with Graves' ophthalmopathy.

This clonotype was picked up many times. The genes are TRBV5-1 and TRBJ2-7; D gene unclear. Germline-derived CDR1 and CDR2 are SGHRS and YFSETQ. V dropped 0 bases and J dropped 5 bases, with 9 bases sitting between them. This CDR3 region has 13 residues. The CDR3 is CASSLEHRHEQYF. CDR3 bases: TGCGCCAGCAGCTTGGAACATCGCCACGAGCAGTACTTC.

CDR3 residues: CATSDFRDSYGYTF. CDR3 nucleotides: TGTGCCACCAGTGATTTTAGGGACAGCTATGGCTACACCTTC. The chain joins TRBV24-1 to TRBJ1-2, with 7 bases identical to TRBD1. The length of the CDR3 is 14 residues. Per the germline V gene, CDR1 is KGHDR and CDR2 is SFDVKD. J gave up 4 bases and V 1 base, and 2 bases lay outside the gene matches.

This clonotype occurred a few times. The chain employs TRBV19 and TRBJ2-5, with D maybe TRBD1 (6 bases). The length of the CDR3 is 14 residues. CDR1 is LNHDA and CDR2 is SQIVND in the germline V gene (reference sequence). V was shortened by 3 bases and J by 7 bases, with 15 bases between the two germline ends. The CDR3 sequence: CASSMAQGPVTQYF. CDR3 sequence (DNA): TGTGCCAGTAGTATGGCACAGGGTCCGGTGACCCAGTACTTC.

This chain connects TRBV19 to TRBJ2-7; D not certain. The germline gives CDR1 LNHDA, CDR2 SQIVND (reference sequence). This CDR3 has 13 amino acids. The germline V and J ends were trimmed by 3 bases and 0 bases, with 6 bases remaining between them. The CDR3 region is CASSMESSYEQYF. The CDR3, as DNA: TGTGCCAGTAGTATGGAGTCCTCCTACGAGCAGTACTTC. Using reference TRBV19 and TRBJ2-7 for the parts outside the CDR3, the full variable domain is DGGITQSPKYLFRKEGQNVTLSCEQNLNHDAMYWYRQDPGQGLRLIYYSQIVNDFQKGDIAEGYSVSREKKESFPLTVTSAQKNPTAFYLCASSMESSYEQYFGPGTRLTVT.

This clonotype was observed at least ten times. The CDR3 reads CSAIPLHPRQGITEAFF. CDR3 in DNA: TGCAGTGCTATCCCACTACATCCACGACAGGGTATTACTGAAGCTTTCTTT. V is TRBV20-1 and J is TRBJ1-1, with 7 nucleotides matching TRBD1. The V gene end was trimmed by 4 bases and the J gene end by 5 bases; junction bases not matched to a gene: 19. This CDR3 comprises 17 residues. Per germline, CDR1 DFQATT and CDR2 SNEGSKA (reference sequence).

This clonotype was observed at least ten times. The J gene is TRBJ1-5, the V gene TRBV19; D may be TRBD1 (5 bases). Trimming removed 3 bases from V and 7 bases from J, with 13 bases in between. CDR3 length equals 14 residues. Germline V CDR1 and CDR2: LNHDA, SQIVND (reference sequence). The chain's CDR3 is CASSIGQGGQPQHF. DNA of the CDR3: TGTGCCAGTAGTATCGGGCAGGGTGGACAGCCCCAGCATTTT.

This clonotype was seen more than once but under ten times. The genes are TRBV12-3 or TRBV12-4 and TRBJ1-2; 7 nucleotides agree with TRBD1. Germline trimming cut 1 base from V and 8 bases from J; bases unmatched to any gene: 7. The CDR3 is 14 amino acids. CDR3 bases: TGTGCCAGCAGTTTAGACAGGGGATTATGGGGCTACACCTTC. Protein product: CASSLDRGLWGYTF.

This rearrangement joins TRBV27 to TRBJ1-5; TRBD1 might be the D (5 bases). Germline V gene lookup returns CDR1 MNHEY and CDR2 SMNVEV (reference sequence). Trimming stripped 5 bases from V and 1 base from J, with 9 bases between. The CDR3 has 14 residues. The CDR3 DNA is TGTGCCAGCAGTCCCCGGGACAGCAATCAGCCCCAGCATTTT. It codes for CASSPRDSNQPQHF.

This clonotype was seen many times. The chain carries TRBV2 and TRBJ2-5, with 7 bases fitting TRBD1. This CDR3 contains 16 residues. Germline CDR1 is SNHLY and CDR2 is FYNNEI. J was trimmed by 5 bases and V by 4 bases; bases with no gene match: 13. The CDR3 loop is CASSVQGGAVTETQYF. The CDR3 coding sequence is TGTGCCAGCAGTGTGCAAGGGGGCGCGGTTACGGAGACCCAGTACTTC.

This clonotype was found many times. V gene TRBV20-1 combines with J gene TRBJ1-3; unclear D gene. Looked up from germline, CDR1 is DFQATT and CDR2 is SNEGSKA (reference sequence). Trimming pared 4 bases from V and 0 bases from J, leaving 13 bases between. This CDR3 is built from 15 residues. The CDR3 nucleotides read TGCAGTGCTAATCGGGGATGGAACTCTGGAAACACCATATATTTT. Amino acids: CSANRGWNSGNTIYF.

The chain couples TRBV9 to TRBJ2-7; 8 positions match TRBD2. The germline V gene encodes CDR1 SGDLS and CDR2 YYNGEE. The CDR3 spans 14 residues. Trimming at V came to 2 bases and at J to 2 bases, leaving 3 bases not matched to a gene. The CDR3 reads CASSVTSGPYEQYF. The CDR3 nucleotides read TGTGCCAGCAGCGTTACTAGCGGACCCTACGAGCAGTACTTC.

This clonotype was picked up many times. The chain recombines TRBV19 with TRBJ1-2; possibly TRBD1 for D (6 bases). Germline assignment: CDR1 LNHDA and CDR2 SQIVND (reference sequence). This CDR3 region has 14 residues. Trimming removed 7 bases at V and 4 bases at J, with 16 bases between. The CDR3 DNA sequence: TGTGCCAGTACCCCGGGACACCCGGCCTATGGCTACACCTTC. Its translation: CASTPGHPAYGYTF.

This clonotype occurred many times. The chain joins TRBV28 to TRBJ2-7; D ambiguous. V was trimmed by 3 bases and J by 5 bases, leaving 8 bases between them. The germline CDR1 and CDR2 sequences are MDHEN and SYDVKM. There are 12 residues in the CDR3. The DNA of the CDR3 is TGTGCCAGCAGTTTGTTAGTCGACGAGCAGTACTTC. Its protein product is CASSLLVDEQYF.

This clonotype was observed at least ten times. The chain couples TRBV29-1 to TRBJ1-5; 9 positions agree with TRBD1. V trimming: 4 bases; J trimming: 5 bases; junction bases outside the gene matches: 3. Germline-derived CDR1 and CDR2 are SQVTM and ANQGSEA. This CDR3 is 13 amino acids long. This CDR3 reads CSVARTGDQPQHF. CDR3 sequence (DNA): TGCAGCGTTGCCCGGACAGGGGATCAGCCCCAGCATTTT.

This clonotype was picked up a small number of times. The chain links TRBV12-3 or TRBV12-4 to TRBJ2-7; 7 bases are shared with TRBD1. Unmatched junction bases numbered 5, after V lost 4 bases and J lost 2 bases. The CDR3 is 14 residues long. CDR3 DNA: TGTGCCAGCAGTTGGAGACAGGGTACCTACGAGCAGTACTTC. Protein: CASSWRQGTYEQYF.

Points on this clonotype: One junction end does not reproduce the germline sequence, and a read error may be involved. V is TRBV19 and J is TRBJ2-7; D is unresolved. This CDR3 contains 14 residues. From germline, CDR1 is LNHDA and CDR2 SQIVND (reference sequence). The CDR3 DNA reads TGTGCCAGTCGTATCACCGGAAGCTCCTACGAGCAGTACTTC. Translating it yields CASRITGSSYEQYF.

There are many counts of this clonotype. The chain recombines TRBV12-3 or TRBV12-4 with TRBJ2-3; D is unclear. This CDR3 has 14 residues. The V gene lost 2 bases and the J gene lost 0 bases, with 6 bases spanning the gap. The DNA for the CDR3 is TGTGCCAGCAGTTTAAGGCGGAGCACAGATACGCAGTATTTT. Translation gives CASSLRRSTDTQYF.

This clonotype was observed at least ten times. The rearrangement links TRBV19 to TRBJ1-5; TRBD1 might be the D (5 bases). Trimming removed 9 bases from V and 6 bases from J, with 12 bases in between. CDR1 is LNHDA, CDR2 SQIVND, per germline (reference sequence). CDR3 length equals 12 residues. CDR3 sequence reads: CASRDQFQPQHF. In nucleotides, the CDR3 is TGTGCCAGCCGGGACCAGTTTCAGCCCCAGCATTTT.

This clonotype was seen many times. The CDR3 DNA sequence: TGCAGTGCTAGAGATGGCCGTCAGGGGTATTCTGGGGCCAACGTCCTGACTTTC. It translates to CSARDGRQGYSGANVLTF. The gene calls are TRBV20-1 and TRBJ2-6, with D possibly being TRBD1 (6 bases). Looked up from germline, CDR1 is DFQATT and CDR2 is SNEGSKA (reference sequence). V was shortened by 0 bases and J by 1 base, with 16 bases between the two germline ends. This CDR3 comprises 18 residues.

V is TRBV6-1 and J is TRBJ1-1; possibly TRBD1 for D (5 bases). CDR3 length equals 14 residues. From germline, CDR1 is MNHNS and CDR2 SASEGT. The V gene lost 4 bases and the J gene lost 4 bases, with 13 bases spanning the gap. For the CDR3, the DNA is TGTGCCAGCAGTGGCAGGGATGGGAGCACTGAAGCTTTCTTT. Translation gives CASSGRDGSTEAFF.

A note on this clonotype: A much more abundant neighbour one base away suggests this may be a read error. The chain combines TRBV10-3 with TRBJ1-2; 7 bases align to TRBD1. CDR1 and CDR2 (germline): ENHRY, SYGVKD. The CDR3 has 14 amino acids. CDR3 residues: CAISALTGDYGYSF. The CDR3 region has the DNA TGTGCCATCAGTGCCCTCACAGGGGACTATGGCTACAGCTTC.

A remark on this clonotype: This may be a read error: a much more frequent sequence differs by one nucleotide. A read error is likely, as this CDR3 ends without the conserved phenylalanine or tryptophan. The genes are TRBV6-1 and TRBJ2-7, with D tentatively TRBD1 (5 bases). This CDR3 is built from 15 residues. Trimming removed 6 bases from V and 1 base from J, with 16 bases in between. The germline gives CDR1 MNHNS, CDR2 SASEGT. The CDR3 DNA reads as TGTGCCAGCAGGCGAACAGGAGTTTTTTCCTACGAGCAGTACTAC. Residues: CASRRTGVFSYEQYY.